The 28 T cell receptor beta chains below come from one sample, sequenced in a study of vaccination effects on CD4 cells after COVID-19. Sequencing was performed with immunoSEQ multiplex PCR; in TCRdb, only in-frame clones are kept and a portion is missing. Here the sample spans about 60,000 clones, around 78% being singletons. The antigens for these receptors are not known. Antigen-specific CD4+ T cell clonotypes were called by their expansion after viral peptide-pool culture in ViraFEST. The culture ran for around 10 days before CD4+ T cells were isolated. Everyone in the study got two shots of either the BNT162b2 or mRNA-1273 vaccine. The sample consisted of CD4+ T cells from PBMCs cultured with HCoV-OC43 spike peptides, taken after COVID-19 vaccination. Subset defined: HCoV-OC43 spike overlapping peptide pool stimulation. These receptors originate from a human donor who received a COVID-19 vaccine.

The CDR3 loop reads CASTLARGTEAFF. The CDR3 bases are TGTGCCAGTACTCTGGCTCGGGGCACTGAAGCTTTCTTT. J is TRBJ1-1 and V is TRBV19, with no clear D. V gave up 7 bases and J gave up 4 bases, with 13 bases separating them. The CDR3 contains 13 residues. CDR1 LNHDA and CDR2 SQIVND come from the germline V gene (reference sequence).

The rearrangement uses TRBV6-5 and TRBJ1-1; no clear D. This CDR3 contains 13 residues. The germline V gene has CDR1 MNHEY and CDR2 SVGAGI. The germline V and J ends were trimmed by 5 bases and 1 base, with 8 bases remaining between them. The CDR3 region is CASSPPPNTEAFF. CDR3 coding DNA: TGTGCCAGCAGTCCTCCACCGAACACTGAAGCTTTCTTT.

The chain carries TRBV6-6 and TRBJ1-2, with no clear D. In germline, CDR1 is MNHNY, CDR2 SVGAGI (reference sequence). The CDR3 has 14 amino acids. The V end was cut by 10 bases, the J end by 4 bases, with 19 bases between. CDR3 sequence reads: CATEDGNAVYGYTF. The CDR3 coding sequence is TGTGCCACCGAGGACGGAAATGCTGTCTATGGCTACACCTTC.

The V gene is TRBV5-1, the J gene TRBJ2-7; perhaps TRBD2 as D (5 bases). This CDR3 contains 14 residues. CDR1 is SGHRS and CDR2 is YFSETQ in the germline V gene. V lost 4 bases to trimming and J lost 3 bases, with 14 bases between them. CDR3 in DNA: TGCGCCAGCAGCGCCGCGGGCTCCGGCTACGAGCAGTACGTC. Amino acids: CASSAAGSGYEQYV.

The V call is TRBV12-5, the J call TRBJ2-1, with TRBD1 as a possible D gene (7 bases). Trimming pared 2 bases from V and 7 bases from J, leaving 24 bases between. CDR1 is LGHNT and CDR2 is FRNRAP in the germline V gene. The CDR3 is 18 residues long. The CDR3: CASGLIYVGAGGRNEQFF. CDR3 nucleotide sequence: TGTGCTAGTGGTTTGATTTACGTTGGGGCAGGGGGGCGGAATGAGCAGTTCTTC.

V gene TRBV10-3 combines with J gene TRBJ1-2; D might be TRBD1 (6 bases). Trimming removed 0 bases at V and 3 bases at J, with 14 bases between. CDR1 and CDR2 (germline): ENHRY, SYGVKD. The CDR3 loop spans 16 amino acids. The CDR3 DNA follows: TGTGCCATCAGTGAGTCGAGGACAGCTATATACTATGGCTACACCTTC. Its protein is CAISESRTAIYYGYTF.

The rearrangement links TRBV24-1 to TRBJ2-2; 8 nucleotides align to TRBD1. The CDR3 loop spans 15 amino acids. Germline V gene lookup returns CDR1 KGHDR and CDR2 SFDVKD. The V segment lost 3 bases and the J segment 4 bases; nucleotides outside the gene matches: 3. This CDR3 reads CATSDPGTGTGELFF. CDR3 bases: TGTGCCACCAGTGATCCCGGGACAGGCACCGGGGAGCTGTTTTTT.

Only a few counts were recorded for this clone. The chain joins TRBV4-2 to TRBJ1-3, with D uncertain. Trimming pared 0 bases from V and 0 bases from J, leaving 12 bases between. The V gene's germline CDR1 is LGHNA and CDR2 YNFKEQ. The CDR3 has 17 residues. The CDR3, as DNA: TGTGCCAGCAGCCAAGAAATCACGGCGAGCTCTGGAAACACCATATATTTT. This sequence encodes CASSQEITASSGNTIYF.

The rearrangement links TRBV7-3 to TRBJ1-1; D is ambiguous. Trimming stripped 3 bases from V and 0 bases from J, with 8 bases between. The germline gives CDR1 SGHTA, CDR2 FQGTGA. This CDR3 has 14 amino acids. For the CDR3, the DNA is TGTGCCAGCAGCTTGGACGGGATGAACACTGAAGCTTTCTTT. Translating gives CASSLDGMNTEAFF.

The gene calls are TRBV27 and TRBJ1-6; 11 nucleotides align to TRBD1. The CDR3 loop spans 18 amino acids. Germline V lookup: CDR1 MNHEY, CDR2 SMNVEV (reference sequence). With V trimmed by 6 bases and J by 2 bases, 9 bases remained unmatched. The CDR3 loop is CASRPWGTGGTYNSPLHF. The CDR3 nucleotides are TGTGCCAGCAGGCCCTGGGGGACAGGGGGTACCTATAATTCACCCCTCCACTTT.

V usage is TRBV2 and J usage is TRBJ1-5; D gene uncertain. The CDR3 spans 14 residues. V shed 3 bases and J shed 11 bases, with 17 bases lying between them. Germline lookup yields CDR1 SNHLY and CDR2 FYNNEI. The CDR3 is CASSDYRGGSAQHF. The CDR3 DNA is TGTGCCAGCAGTGATTACCGAGGAGGATCAGCCCAGCATTTT.

There are a few counts of this clone. The chain recombines TRBV6-5 with TRBJ1-2; D gene unclear. V dropped 2 bases and J dropped 1 base, with 5 bases sitting between them. Germline V gene sequence: CDR1 MNHEY, CDR2 SVGAGI. The CDR3 has 13 residues. The CDR3 here is CASSYGVNYGYTF. The DNA of the CDR3 is TGTGCCAGCAGTTACGGGGTTAACTATGGCTACACCTTC.

The rearrangement joins TRBV19 to TRBJ1-1, with unresolved D. Deletions cut 1 base from V and 5 bases from J, with 8 bases between. CDR1 is LNHDA and CDR2 is SQIVND in the germline V gene (reference sequence). The CDR3 runs 13 residues. DNA of the CDR3: TGTGCCAGTAGTATAGGGGGAGAAACTGAAGCTTTCTTT. This translates into CASSIGGETEAFF.

The chain carries TRBV5-1 and TRBJ1-5; D not certain. Per germline, CDR1 SGHRS and CDR2 YFSETQ. V was pared by 0 bases and J by 2 bases, with 6 bases between. This CDR3 comprises 14 residues. The CDR3 protein is CASSLVIGNQPQHF. The CDR3 DNA reads TGCGCCAGCAGCTTGGTTATTGGCAATCAGCCCCAGCATTTT.

The V call is TRBV2, the J call TRBJ2-3; D not resolved. Germline CDR1 and CDR2: SNHLY and FYNNEI. Trimming took 6 bases from V and 3 from J, leaving 10 bases between them. The CDR3 spans 13 residues. The CDR3 protein is CASSPPYTDTQYF. The CDR3 DNA sequence: TGTGCCAGCAGCCCCCCATATACAGATACGCAGTATTTT.

The rearrangement joins TRBV6-6 to TRBJ2-7; no clear D. V gave up 2 bases and J gave up 2 bases, with 7 bases separating them. CDR3 length: 13 amino acids. The germline V gene has CDR1 MNHNY and CDR2 SVGAGI (reference sequence). The CDR3 loop is CASSYLGTYEQYV. The DNA of the CDR3 is TGTGCCAGCAGTTACCTCGGCACCTACGAGCAGTACGTC.

V is TRBV18 and J is TRBJ1-5, with a weak D call TRBD1 (5 bases). The CDR3 has 14 residues. Germline CDR1 and CDR2: KGHSH and LQKENI. Trimming removed 0 bases at V and 5 bases at J, with 8 bases between. CDR3 region: CASSPPGGDQPQHF. In DNA, the CDR3 is TGTGCCAGCTCACCACCGGGAGGGGATCAGCCCCAGCATTTT.

The chain combines TRBV2 with TRBJ2-2, with D tentatively TRBD2 (6 bases). Trimming pared 5 bases from V and 2 bases from J, leaving 12 bases between. The CDR3 extends over 15 amino acids. CDR1 and CDR2 from the germline V gene are SNHLY and FYNNEI. CDR3 sequence reads: CASSTLGLNTGELFF. DNA of the CDR3: TGTGCCAGCAGTACCCTTGGACTAAACACCGGGGAGCTGTTTTTT.

This clone was found once. This chain links TRBV7-3 with TRBJ2-3; D unresolved. Germline CDR1 reads SGHTA; CDR2 reads FQGTGA. The CDR3 loop spans 13 amino acids. V was cut by 5 bases and J by 6 bases, with 12 bases left in between. The CDR3 nucleotides are TGTGCCAGCAGCGGTAATGGGGTGGATACGCAGTATTTT. It encodes CASSGNGVDTQYF.

This clone was observed once. This sequence joins TRBV9 and TRBJ2-1; D is possibly TRBD1 (5 bases). Germline assignment: CDR1 SGDLS and CDR2 YYNGEE. The CDR3 covers 15 residues. Trimming left V 1 base short and J 5 bases short, with 13 bases between. The CDR3: CASSVRRQTNNEQFF. CDR3 nucleotides: TGTGCCAGCAGCGTAAGGAGACAGACCAACAATGAGCAGTTCTTC.

The chain carries TRBV6-2 or TRBV6-3 and TRBJ1-5; D is ambiguous. Trimming took off 6 bases at V and 2 bases at J, with 11 bases between the two ends. CDR1 and CDR2 (germline): MNHEY, SVGEGT. This CDR3 is 14 amino acids long. The CDR3 sequence: CASSKRTGNQPQHF. The DNA of the CDR3 is TGTGCCAGCAGCAAACGGACGGGCAATCAGCCCCAGCATTTT.

This clone was counted a single time. This chain connects TRBV5-4 to TRBJ1-1, with 8 bases that match TRBD1. V shed 5 bases, J shed 7 bases, and the junction held 10 bases outside the gene matches. The germline V gene has CDR1 SGHNT and CDR2 YYREEE (reference sequence). This CDR3 spans 14 amino acids. The CDR3 region has the DNA TGTGCCAGCAGACCGGACAGGGCGTTTGGTGAAGCTTTCTTT. This sequence encodes CASRPDRAFGEAFF.

The rearrangement joins TRBV19 to TRBJ1-2, with unresolved D. CDR1 and CDR2 (germline): LNHDA, SQIVND (reference sequence). V was clipped by 5 bases and J by 2 bases, with 9 bases between them. The CDR3 length is 13 residues. CDR3 sequence reads: CASSPDGNYGYTF. The CDR3 region has the DNA TGTGCCAGTAGTCCGGACGGAAACTATGGCTACACCTTC.

V is TRBV27 and J is TRBJ1-6, with D uncertain. CDR1 is MNHEY and CDR2 is SMNVEV in the germline V gene (reference sequence). Trimming removed 0 bases from V and 7 bases from J, with 10 bases in between. This CDR3 has 15 residues. CDR3 residues: CASSLSGRLNSPLHF. CDR3 sequence (DNA): TGTGCCAGCAGTTTATCGGGCAGGTTAAATTCACCCCTCCACTTT.

Notes on this clone: Sequence at one end of the junction differs from germline and may be a read error. This chain connects TRBV30 to TRBJ1-5; D remains unclear. Germline CDR1 is GTSNPN and CDR2 is SVGIG (reference sequence). This CDR3 is 13 amino acids long. The CDR3 loop is CAWSDYSSQPQHF. The DNA of the CDR3 is TGTGCCTGGAGTGACTATAGCAGTCAGCCCCAGCATTTT.

V is TRBV24-1 and J is TRBJ2-5, with a tentative D call TRBD2 (6 bases). Germline CDR1 is KGHDR and CDR2 is SFDVKD. Trimming cost V 7 bases and J 2 bases, with 13 bases left between them. The CDR3 sequence is 14 residues long. The CDR3: CATRETGTQETQYF. CDR3 nucleotides: TGTGCCACCAGGGAAACCGGGACTCAAGAGACCCAGTACTTC.

The genes are TRBV10-1 and TRBJ1-1, with a tentative D call TRBD1 (5 bases). Germline loops: CDR1 WNHNN, CDR2 SYGVQD (reference sequence). Trimming cost V 5 bases and J 0 bases, with 13 bases left between them. This CDR3 is built from 15 residues. The chain's CDR3 is CASSRRGAVNTEAFF. In DNA form, the CDR3 reads TGCGCCAGCAGTCGCAGAGGGGCCGTGAACACTGAAGCTTTCTTT.

This clone appeared a few times. J is TRBJ1-5 and V is TRBV6-1; unclear D gene. V was pared by 0 bases and J by 0 bases, with 12 bases between. From germline, CDR1 is MNHNS and CDR2 SASEGT. This CDR3 comprises 17 residues. The chain's CDR3 is CASSEAVGFRSNQPQHF. The CDR3 DNA is TGTGCCAGCAGTGAAGCGGTAGGGTTCCGTAGCAATCAGCCCCAGCATTTT.